These T cell receptor beta chains were read from a single sample in a study of CD8 T cells in Susac syndrome. TCRdb reprocessed the immunoSEQ multiplex PCR reads via MiXCR and lists one record per CDR3 protein. Of about 76,000 distinct CDR3 sequences in the sample, roughly 91% were seen once. Input material: CD8+ T cells from PBMCs. All receptors derive from a human donor with multiple sclerosis. Both conserved end residues are part of each CDR3. A D gene is named only where the DNA matches it firmly. Only some rows state a clone size, as once, few, many or a class for expanded clones.

d_call | clone_size | j_call | v_call | cdr3_aa | cdr3_nt
. | . | TRBJ2-5 | TRBV7-6 | CASSFPDSLLTTQYF | TGTGCCAGCAGCTTCCCTGACAGCTTATTGACGACCCAGTACTTC
. | . | TRBJ2-1 | TRBV11-2 | CASTPGNEQFF | TGTGCCAGCACCCCCGGCAATGAGCAGTTCTTC
. | once | TRBJ1-4 | TRBV4-1 | CASSHHPEQGGEKLFF | TGCGCCAGCAGCCACCACCCGGAACAGGGAGGTGAAAAACTGTTTTTT
TRBD2 | . | TRBJ2-1 | TRBV2 | CASSVWFNWEGYNEQFF | TGTGCCAGCAGTGTTTGGTTCAACTGGGAGGGCTACAATGAGCAGTTCTTC
TRBD2 | once | TRBJ2-1 | TRBV12-3/TRBV12-4 | CASSFFSGSLREQFF | TGTGCCAGCAGTTTTTTCAGCGGGAGTCTAAGAGAGCAGTTCTTC
. | . | TRBJ2-7 | TRBV5-6 | CASSLEGETGPYEQYF | TGTGCCAGCAGCTTGGAGGGCGAGACAGGACCCTACGAGCAGTACTTC
TRBD1 | . | TRBJ2-7 | TRBV3-1 | CASSQVDRDRLAYEQYF | TGTGCCAGCAGCCAAGTGGATCGGGACAGGTTAGCTTACGAGCAGTACTTC
TRBD2 | . | TRBJ2-7 | TRBV19 | CASSVASGGAPSYEQYF | TGTGCCAGTAGTGTGGCTAGCGGGGGCGCCCCGTCCTACGAGCAGTACTTC
. | . | TRBJ2-1 | TRBV28 | CASKEGGEYNEQFF | TGTGCCAGCAAGGAGGGGGGGGAATACAATGAGCAGTTCTTC
. | . | TRBJ1-6 | TRBV27 | CASSLTEGLGSYNSPLHF | TGTGCCAGCAGTTTAACCGAGGGGTTGGGCTCCTATAATTCACCCCTCCACTTT